These 5 T cell receptor beta chains originate from one sample sequenced in a study of glioma-infiltrating T cells. TCR alpha and beta CDR3 regions were amplified from RNA using iRepertoire nested multiplex PCR. Each CDR3 protein is one row after TCRdb ran MiXCR on the multiplex PCR reads. Of 100,000 to 150,000 distinct CDR3 sequences in the sample, 20% to 25% were seen once. Input material: glioma tissue, nonneoplastic brain tissue, or PBMCs (not recorded which). The receptor source for this set is a human donor with low-grade glioma or glioblastoma, undergoing nonglioma brain surgery, or in good health (not recorded which).

With regard to this clonotype: This may be a read error: a much more frequent sequence differs by one nucleotide. V gene TRBV24-1 combines with J gene TRBJ1-5; 7 bases are shared with TRBD1. Unmatched junction bases numbered 4, after V lost 5 bases and J lost 4 bases. CDR3 length: 14 amino acids. Looked up from germline, CDR1 is KGHDR and CDR2 is SFDVKD. CDR3 bases: TGTGCCACCAGTGTCCCGGGACAGAATCAGCCCCAGCATTTT. As protein: CATSVPGQNQPQHF.

The table lists this clonotype with many counts. The chain has TRBV6-1 and TRBJ1-5; no clear D gene. The CDR3 spans 13 residues. Deletions cut 7 bases from V and 4 bases from J, with 11 bases between. CDR1 and CDR2 from the germline V gene are MNHNS and SASEGT. CDR3 DNA sequence: TGTGCCAGCAATATTCAGCGAAATCAGCCCCAGCATTTT. Translated: CASNIQRNQPQHF.

This clonotype occurred many times. The chain is built from TRBV6-1 and TRBJ1-2; D is undetermined. Trimming stripped 6 bases from V and 0 bases from J, with 17 bases between. Per germline, CDR1 MNHNS and CDR2 SASEGT. This CDR3 contains 16 residues. The DNA for the CDR3 is TGTGCCAGCAGAACCACAGCTGGGTTATCTAACTATGGCTACACCTTC. Its protein is CASRTTAGLSNYGYTF.

The rearrangement uses TRBV4-3 and TRBJ1-2; D is perhaps TRBD1 (6 bases). CDR3 length: 15 amino acids. Trimming left V 0 bases short and J 8 bases short, with 16 bases between. The germline CDR1 and CDR2 sequences are LGHNA and YSLEER. The CDR3 loop is CASSQDMTGLRGYTF. The DNA for the CDR3 is TGCGCCAGCAGCCAAGATATGACAGGTTTGCGGGGCTACACCTTC.

As regards this clonotype: Because the CDR3 is missing its conserved closing phenylalanine or tryptophan, this is likely a read error. The J gene is TRBJ2-3, the V gene TRBV4-1; no firm D call. The CDR3 spans 16 residues. The V and J ends lost 1 base and 2 bases respectively, with 13 bases between them. The germline gives CDR1 MGHRA, CDR2 YSYEKL. The CDR3 loop reads CASSQGISPSTDTQYL. The CDR3 nucleotides read TGCGCCAGCAGCCAAGGGATTAGTCCCTCCACAGATACGCAGTATCTT.